This T cell receptor beta chain derives from a study of blood T cell repertoires in COVID-19. Study-wide background: The United States, Italy and Spain supplied acute and convalescent COVID-19 samples.

The sample holds one count of this clone. In germline, CDR1 is SGHTA, CDR2 FQGTGA. CDR3 length: 13 residues. Trimming stripped 2 bases from V and 4 bases from J, with 6 bases between. Profiling relied on immunoSEQ multiplex PCR, and the TCRdb table lists in-frame clones only, not all of them. The repertoire holds some 150,000 clones, roughly 87% seen once, with 1.5% to 2% in the top ten. The receptor was derived from a human donor in a cohort sampled during active COVID-19. V is TRBV7-3 and J is TRBJ2-4; D is undetermined. Material: peripheral blood. DNA of the CDR3: TGTGCCAGCAGCTTATCAGTGAAAAACATTCAGTACTTC. This codes for CASSLSVKNIQYF.